This entry concerns a single T cell receptor beta chain. The source of the sample is a study of blood T cell repertoires in COVID-19. Study-level information: Sources were T cells, B-cell-depleted T cells, or PBMCs; the material itself was cDNA or gDNA.

V shed 7 bases, J shed 0 bases, and the junction held 15 bases outside the gene matches. Germline-derived CDR1 and CDR2 are LNHDA and SQIVND (reference sequence). The CDR3 has 18 amino acids. Measured with immunoSEQ multiplex PCR; TCRdb has only the in-frame clones, and not every one. The sample records around 57,000 clones, approximately 90% being singletons. This TCR came from a human donor with active COVID-19. The donor label of this sample is uncertain. The sequencing sample was made of peripheral blood. V gene TRBV19 combines with J gene TRBJ2-3; 8 nucleotides line up with TRBD2. DNA for the CDR3: TGTGCCAGTAAGACTAGCGAGCATTCACCCGCTAGCACAGATACGCAGTATTTT. This sequence encodes CASKTSEHSPASTDTQYF.